Shown below are 17 T cell receptor beta chains from a single sample sequenced in a study of blood T cell repertoires in COVID-19. Some clones are missing from TCRdb's copy, which holds only in-frame ones; the method was immunoSEQ multiplex PCR. The data hold 150,000 to 200,000 clones, with roughly 85% observed a single time. Sequencing was carried out using peripheral blood. These TCRs come from a man in his fifties or sixties with active or convalescent COVID-19.

The count of this clone is one. The rearrangement uses TRBV11-2 and TRBJ1-2; 7 nucleotides align to TRBD1. The V segment lost 6 bases and the J segment 1 base; nucleotides outside the gene matches: 17. Germline-derived CDR1 and CDR2 are SGHAT and FQNNGV. The CDR3 contains 18 residues. The CDR3 loop is CASRTGVSHSFFNYGYTF. The CDR3 bases are TGTGCCAGCAGAACAGGGGTCTCTCACTCTTTTTTTAACTATGGCTACACCTTC.

The rearrangement uses TRBV24-1 and TRBJ1-4, with D unresolved. The CDR3 spans 14 residues. Trimming took 2 bases from V and 8 from J, leaving 11 bases between them. The germline CDR1 and CDR2 sequences are KGHDR and SFDVKD. The CDR3 loop reads CATSDSGLREKLFF. CDR3 bases: TGTGCCACCAGTGATTCTGGACTCCGAGAAAAACTGTTTTTT.

The chain recombines TRBV7-9 with TRBJ2-1; 14 nucleotides line up with TRBD2. The V segment lost 5 bases and the J segment 8 bases; nucleotides outside the gene matches: 8. Per germline, CDR1 SEHNR and CDR2 FQNEAQ (reference sequence). This CDR3 contains 16 residues. Written as DNA, the CDR3 is TGTGCCAGCAGCCCCTACGGGACTAGCGGGGGTGATGAGCAGTTCTTC. This encodes CASSPYGTSGGDEQFF.

The rearrangement links TRBV6-5 to TRBJ1-2, with D tentatively TRBD1 (6 bases). In germline, CDR1 is MNHEY, CDR2 SVGAGI. Deletions cut 6 bases from V and 8 bases from J, with 19 bases between. CDR3 length: 14 amino acids. Written as DNA, the CDR3 is TGTGCCAGCAGGCGATCGGCAGGGGCGGACGGCTACACCTTC. It is translated as CASRRSAGADGYTF.

This chain uses TRBV13 with TRBJ1-2, with TRBD1 matching 9 bases. Germline V CDR1 and CDR2: PRHDT, FYEKMQ (reference sequence). The V and J ends lost 5 bases and 4 bases, in that order; junction bases with no gene match: 8. The length of the CDR3 is 15 residues. Written as DNA, the CDR3 is TGTGCCAGCAGCCCGGGGACAGGGAGGATCTATGGCTACACCTTC. Protein sequence: CASSPGTGRIYGYTF.

This sequence joins TRBV2 and TRBJ2-1; D may be TRBD2 (7 bases). The CDR3 totals 17 residues. V was shortened by 0 bases and J by 7 bases, with 19 bases between the two germline ends. Germline V lookup: CDR1 SNHLY, CDR2 FYNNEI. In DNA form, the CDR3 reads TGTGCCAGCAGTGAAGCGATCGGACTAGGGGGTAAGAATGAGCAGTTCTTC. Translating gives CASSEAIGLGGKNEQFF.

The chain uses TRBV3-1 (or the pseudogene TRBV3-2) and TRBJ2-1; the match to TRBD2 covers 9 bases. This CDR3 is built from 20 residues. Germline V lookup: CDR1 LGHDT, CDR2 YNNKEL (reference sequence). The V gene end was trimmed by 0 bases and the J gene end by 0 bases; junction bases not matched to a gene: 12. DNA of the CDR3: TGTGCCAGCAGCCAAGATTCGTGGCTAGCGGGAACCCTCTCCTACAATGAGCAGTTCTTC. It specifies CASSQDSWLAGTLSYNEQFF.

The rearrangement joins TRBV19 to TRBJ2-5; 15 bases map to TRBD2. CDR1 is LNHDA, CDR2 SQIVND, per germline (reference sequence). This CDR3 is 17 amino acids long. The V gene end was trimmed by 5 bases and the J gene end by 5 bases; junction bases not matched to a gene: 9. DNA for the CDR3: TGTGCCAGTAGTCCGCGACCTGGACTAGCGGGGGGGGAGACCCAGTACTTC. It translates to CASSPRPGLAGGETQYF.

The chain has TRBV19 and TRBJ2-7, with D tentatively TRBD2 (6 bases). Germline CDR1 LNHDA, CDR2 SQIVND (reference sequence). V gave up 0 bases and J gave up 6 bases, with 15 bases separating them. This CDR3 region has 15 residues. Here the CDR3 DNA reads TGTGCCAGTAGTATAGAAGAGGACGGAGGGGTCGAGCAGTACTTC. This encodes CASSIEEDGGVEQYF.

V and J are TRBV29-1 and TRBJ1-2; 10 bases are a match to TRBD1. The CDR3 loop spans 12 amino acids. CDR1 is SQVTM, CDR2 ANQGSEA, per germline. V shed 8 bases, J shed 6 bases, and the junction held 6 bases outside the gene matches. This CDR3 reads CSFRDRGNGYTF. The CDR3 nucleotides are TGCAGCTTCCGGGACAGGGGAAATGGCTACACCTTC.

The chain links TRBV9 to TRBJ1-2; D is possibly TRBD1 (6 bases). From germline, CDR1 is SGDLS and CDR2 YYNGEE. V lost 0 bases, J lost 8 bases, and 17 bases lay in between. The CDR3 has 15 residues. This CDR3 is CASSVGEQGPRGYTF. DNA for the CDR3: TGTGCCAGCAGCGTAGGGGAACAGGGTCCCCGCGGCTACACCTTC. The full variable domain, in which reference TRBV9 and TRBJ1-2 provide the parts outside the CDR3, is DSGVTQTPKHLITATGQRVTLRCSPRSGDLSVYWYQQSLDQGLQFLIQYYNGEERAKGNILERFSAQQFPDLHSELNLSSLELGDSALYFCASSVGEQGPRGYTFGSGTRLTVV.

The rearrangement joins TRBV2 to TRBJ2-3; D gene uncertain. Trimming left V 3 bases short and J 9 bases short, with 10 bases between. The length of the CDR3 is 12 residues. Germline V gene data show CDR1 as SNHLY and CDR2 as FYNNEI. The CDR3 bases are TGTGCCAGCAGTGATTCCCTCGAGACGCAGTATTTT. It yields the protein CASSDSLETQYF.

The chain links TRBV12-3 or TRBV12-4 to TRBJ2-7; the match to TRBD1 covers 8 bases. There are 13 residues in the CDR3. The V segment lost 5 bases and the J segment 5 bases; nucleotides outside the gene matches: 5. The CDR3 here is CASSTTGVDEQYF. The CDR3 nucleotides read TGTGCCAGCAGTACGACAGGGGTGGACGAGCAGTACTTC.

This chain uses TRBV5-1 with TRBJ1-2; D not certain. V was pared by 3 bases and J by 6 bases, with 15 bases between. Germline CDR1 SGHRS, CDR2 YFSETQ. This CDR3 contains 14 residues. In DNA, the CDR3 is TGCGCCAGCAGCTCCGGAGAAGCCCAAGATGGCTACACCTTC. This codes for CASSSGEAQDGYTF.

This clone was observed a single time. This sequence joins TRBV25-1 and TRBJ2-1; TRBD2 matches 8 bases. CDR3 length: 17 amino acids. Germline-derived CDR1 and CDR2 are MGHDK and SYGVNS. V lost 7 bases to trimming and J lost 0 bases; unmatched junction nucleotides: 11. The DNA for the CDR3 is TGTGCCAGCACCTCGGGGGGGCTAGCGGACTCCTACAATGAGCAGTTCTTC. Translation gives CASTSGGLADSYNEQFF.

The chain links TRBV4-2 to TRBJ1-5; D unclear. V was shortened by 0 bases and J by 7 bases, with 13 bases between the two germline ends. Germline CDR1 and CDR2: LGHNA and YNFKEQ. This CDR3 has 15 amino acids. This CDR3 is CASSQDREGGQPQHF. In DNA, the CDR3 is TGTGCCAGCAGCCAAGATCGGGAGGGTGGACAGCCCCAGCATTTT.

The V and J genes are TRBV28 and TRBJ1-1, with TRBD1 matching 9 bases. The length of the CDR3 is 15 residues. J lost 1 base, V lost 10 bases, and 10 bases had no gene match. Per the germline V gene, CDR1 is MDHEN and CDR2 is SYDVKM. DNA of the CDR3: TGTGCCATCTGCCCCCTACAGGGGGCGAACACTGAAGCTTTCTTT. It is translated as CAICPLQGANTEAFF.